This note documents a single T cell receptor (beta chain) sequence. Per the original methods: Nucleated cell counts were estimated from reference gene primer amplification. The method was immunoSEQ multiplex PCR; TCRdb's version includes in-frame clones alone and lacks a portion of them. V and J calls and clone size come straight from that table; D and trimming were deduced from the DNA. The data show 300,000 to 400,000 clones, more than 75% seen once. The V end lost 6 bases, the J end lost 6 bases, and 11 bases lay between the germline ends. Germline CDR1 and CDR2: MDHEN and SYDVKM. CDR3 size: 13 residues. The sample originates from a study of blood T cell repertoires in COVID-19. Study-wide context: Material from acute and convalescent COVID-19 was sourced from the United States, Italy and Spain. PBMCs, B-cell-depleted T cells, or T cells provided the cDNA or gDNA that made up the material.

The sequence derives from a woman in her 50s with active or convalescent COVID-19. This rearrangement joins TRBV28 to TRBJ1-4, with D tentatively TRBD1 (6 bases). Sequencing was performed on peripheral blood. The CDR3 loop reads CASRSYRDEKLFF. CDR3 nucleotide sequence: TGTGCCAGCAGGTCCTACAGGGATGAAAAACTGTTTTTT.